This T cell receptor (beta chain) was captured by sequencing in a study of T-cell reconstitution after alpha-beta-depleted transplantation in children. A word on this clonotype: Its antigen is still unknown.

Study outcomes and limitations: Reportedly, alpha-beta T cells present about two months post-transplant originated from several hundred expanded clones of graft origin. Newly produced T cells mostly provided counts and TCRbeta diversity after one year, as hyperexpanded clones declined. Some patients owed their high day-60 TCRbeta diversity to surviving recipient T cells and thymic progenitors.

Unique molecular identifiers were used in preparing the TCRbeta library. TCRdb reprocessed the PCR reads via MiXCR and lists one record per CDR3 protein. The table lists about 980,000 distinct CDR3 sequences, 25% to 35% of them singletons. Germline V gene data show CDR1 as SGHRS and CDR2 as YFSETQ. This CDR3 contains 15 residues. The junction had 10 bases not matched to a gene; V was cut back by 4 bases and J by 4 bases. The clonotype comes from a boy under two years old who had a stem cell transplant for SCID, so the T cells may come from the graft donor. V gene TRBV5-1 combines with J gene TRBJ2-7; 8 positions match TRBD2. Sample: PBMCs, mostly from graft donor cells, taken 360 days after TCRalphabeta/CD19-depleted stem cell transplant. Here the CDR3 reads CASSRSGGEIYEQYF. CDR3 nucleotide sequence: TGCGCCAGCAGCCGTTCGGGGGGGGAGATATACGAGCAGTACTTC.